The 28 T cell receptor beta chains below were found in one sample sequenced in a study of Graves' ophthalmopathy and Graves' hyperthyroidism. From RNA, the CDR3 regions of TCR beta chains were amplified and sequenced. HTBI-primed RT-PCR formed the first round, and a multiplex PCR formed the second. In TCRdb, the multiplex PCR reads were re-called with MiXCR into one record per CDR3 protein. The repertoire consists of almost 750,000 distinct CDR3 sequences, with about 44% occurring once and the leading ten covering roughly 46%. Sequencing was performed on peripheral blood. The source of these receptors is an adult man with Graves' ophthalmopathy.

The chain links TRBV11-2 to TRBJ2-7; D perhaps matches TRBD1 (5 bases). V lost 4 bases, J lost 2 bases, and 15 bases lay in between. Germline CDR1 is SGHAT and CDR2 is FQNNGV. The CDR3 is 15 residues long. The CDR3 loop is CASSSGPASTYEQYF. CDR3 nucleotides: TGTGCCAGCAGCTCAGGGCCGGCCAGCACCTACGAGCAGTACTTC.

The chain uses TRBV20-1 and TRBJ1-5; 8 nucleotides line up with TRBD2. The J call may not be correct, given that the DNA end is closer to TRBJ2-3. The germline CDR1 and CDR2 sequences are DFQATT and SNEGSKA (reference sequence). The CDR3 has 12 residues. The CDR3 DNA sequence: TGCAGTGCTAGAGAACACGGGGGGGCCCAGTATTTT. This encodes CSAREHGGAQYF.

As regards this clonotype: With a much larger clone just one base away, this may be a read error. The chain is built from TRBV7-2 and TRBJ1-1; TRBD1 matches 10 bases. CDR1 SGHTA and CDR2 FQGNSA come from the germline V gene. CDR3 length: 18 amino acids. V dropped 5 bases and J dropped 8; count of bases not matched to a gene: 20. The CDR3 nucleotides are TGTGCCAGCAGCGTTCAGACAGGGGGCGCGGCGGAGGTCTCAGAAGCTTTCTTT. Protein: CASSVQTGGAAEVSEAFF.

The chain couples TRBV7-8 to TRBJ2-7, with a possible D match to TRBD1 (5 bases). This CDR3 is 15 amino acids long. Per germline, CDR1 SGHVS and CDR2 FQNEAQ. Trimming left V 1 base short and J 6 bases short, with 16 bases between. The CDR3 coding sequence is TGTGCCAGCAGCTTAGATGTCGCAGGGTACTCCGAGCAGTACTTC. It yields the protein CASSLDVAGYSEQYF.

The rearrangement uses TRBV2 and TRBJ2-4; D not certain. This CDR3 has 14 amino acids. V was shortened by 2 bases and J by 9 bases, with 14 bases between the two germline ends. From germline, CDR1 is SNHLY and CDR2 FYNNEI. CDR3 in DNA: TGTGCCAGCAGTGAACTGAGCGTAAAGAGCATTCAGTACTTC. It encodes CASSELSVKSIQYF.

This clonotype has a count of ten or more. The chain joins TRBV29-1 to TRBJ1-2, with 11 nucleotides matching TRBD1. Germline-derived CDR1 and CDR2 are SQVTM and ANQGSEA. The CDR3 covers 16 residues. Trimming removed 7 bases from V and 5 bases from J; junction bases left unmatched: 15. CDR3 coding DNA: TGCAGCGGCAGCCGTGGGACAGGGGGTAGTATGTATGGCTACACCTTC. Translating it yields CSGSRGTGGSMYGYTF.

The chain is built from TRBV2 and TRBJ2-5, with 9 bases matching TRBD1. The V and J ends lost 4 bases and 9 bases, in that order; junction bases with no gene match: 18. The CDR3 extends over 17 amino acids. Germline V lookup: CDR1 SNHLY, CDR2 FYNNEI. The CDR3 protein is CASSAGTGSGSNQPQYF. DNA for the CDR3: TGTGCCAGCAGTGCCGGGACAGGGAGCGGAAGCAATCAGCCCCAGTACTTC.

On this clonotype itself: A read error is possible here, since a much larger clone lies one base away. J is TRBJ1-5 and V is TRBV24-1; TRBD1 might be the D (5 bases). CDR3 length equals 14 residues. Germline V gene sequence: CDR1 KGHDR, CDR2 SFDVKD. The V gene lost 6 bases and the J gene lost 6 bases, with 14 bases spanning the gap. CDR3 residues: CATSYRTSGQPQHF. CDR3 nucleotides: TGTGCCACCAGTTACAGGACAAGTGGTCAGCCCCAGCATTTT.

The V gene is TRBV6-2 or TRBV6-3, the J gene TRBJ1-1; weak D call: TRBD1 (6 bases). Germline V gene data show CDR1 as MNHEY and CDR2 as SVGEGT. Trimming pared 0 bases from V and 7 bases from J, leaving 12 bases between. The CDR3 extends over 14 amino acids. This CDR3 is CASSYSDSELEAFF. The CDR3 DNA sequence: TGTGCCAGCAGTTACTCGGACAGCGAGCTTGAAGCTTTCTTT.

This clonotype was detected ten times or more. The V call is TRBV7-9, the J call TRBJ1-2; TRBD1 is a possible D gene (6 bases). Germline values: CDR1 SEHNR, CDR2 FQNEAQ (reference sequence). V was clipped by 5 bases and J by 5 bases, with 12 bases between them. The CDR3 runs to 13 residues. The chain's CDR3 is CASSTRTVYGYTF. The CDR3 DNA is TGTGCCAGCAGCACCCGGACAGTTTATGGCTACACCTTC.

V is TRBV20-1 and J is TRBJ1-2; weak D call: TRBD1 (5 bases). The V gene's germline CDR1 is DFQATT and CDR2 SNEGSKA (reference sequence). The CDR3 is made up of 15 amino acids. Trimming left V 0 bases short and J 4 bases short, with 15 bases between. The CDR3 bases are TGCAGTGCTAGAGATCGGGCAGGGCCTGGCTATGGCTACACCTTC. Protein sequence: CSARDRAGPGYGYTF.

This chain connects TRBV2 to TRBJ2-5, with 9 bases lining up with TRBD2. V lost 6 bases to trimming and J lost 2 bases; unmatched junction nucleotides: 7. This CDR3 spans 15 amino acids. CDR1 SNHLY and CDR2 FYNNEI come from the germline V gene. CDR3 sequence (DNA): TGTGCCAGCAGACTTAGCGGGGGAGCACAAGAGACCCAGTACTTC. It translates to CASRLSGGAQETQYF.

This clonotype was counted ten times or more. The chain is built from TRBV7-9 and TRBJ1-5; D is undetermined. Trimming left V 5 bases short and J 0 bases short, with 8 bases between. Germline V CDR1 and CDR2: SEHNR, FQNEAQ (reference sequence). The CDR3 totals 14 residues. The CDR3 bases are TGTGCCAGCAGCGTGGGATATAGCAATCAGCCCCAGCATTTT. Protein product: CASSVGYSNQPQHF.

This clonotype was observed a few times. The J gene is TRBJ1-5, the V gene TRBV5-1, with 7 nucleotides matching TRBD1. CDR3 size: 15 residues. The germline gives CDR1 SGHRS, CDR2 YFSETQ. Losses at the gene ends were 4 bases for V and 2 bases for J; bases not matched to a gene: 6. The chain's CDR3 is CASSQVQGGNQPQHF. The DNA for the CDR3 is TGCGCCAGCAGCCAAGTTCAGGGGGGCAATCAGCCCCAGCATTTT.

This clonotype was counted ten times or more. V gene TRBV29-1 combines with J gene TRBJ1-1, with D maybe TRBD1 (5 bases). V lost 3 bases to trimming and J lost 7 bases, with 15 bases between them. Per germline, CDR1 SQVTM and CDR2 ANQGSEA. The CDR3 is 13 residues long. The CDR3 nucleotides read TGCAGCGTTGAGGCTGGAGGGGTTGGTGAAGCTTTCTTT. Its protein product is CSVEAGGVGEAFF.

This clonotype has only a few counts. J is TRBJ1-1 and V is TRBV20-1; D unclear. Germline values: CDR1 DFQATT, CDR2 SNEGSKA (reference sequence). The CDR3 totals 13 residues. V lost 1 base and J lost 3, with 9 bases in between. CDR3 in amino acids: CSARVDEDTEAFF. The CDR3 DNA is TGCAGTGCTAGAGTAGATGAGGACACTGAAGCTTTCTTT.

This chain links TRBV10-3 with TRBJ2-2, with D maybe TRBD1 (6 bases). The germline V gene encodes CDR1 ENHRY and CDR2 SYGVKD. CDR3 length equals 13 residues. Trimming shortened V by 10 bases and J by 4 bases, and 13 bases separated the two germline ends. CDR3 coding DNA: TGTGCCAGTAGGACAGAGACCACCGGGGAGCTGTTTTTT. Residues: CASRTETTGELFF.

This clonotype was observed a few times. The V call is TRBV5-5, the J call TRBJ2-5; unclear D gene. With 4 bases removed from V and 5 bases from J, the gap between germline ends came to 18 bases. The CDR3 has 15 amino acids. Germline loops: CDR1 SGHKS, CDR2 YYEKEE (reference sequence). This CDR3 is CASSLARDFRETQYF. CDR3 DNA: TGTGCCAGCAGCCTCGCGAGAGACTTTCGGGAGACCCAGTACTTC.

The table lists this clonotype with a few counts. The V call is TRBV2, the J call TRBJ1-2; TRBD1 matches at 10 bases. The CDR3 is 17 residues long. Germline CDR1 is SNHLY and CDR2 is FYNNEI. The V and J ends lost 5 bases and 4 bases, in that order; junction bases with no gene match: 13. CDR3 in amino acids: CASSSAVGTGVGYGYTF. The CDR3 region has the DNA TGTGCCAGCAGTTCCGCGGTAGGGACAGGGGTCGGCTATGGCTACACCTTC.

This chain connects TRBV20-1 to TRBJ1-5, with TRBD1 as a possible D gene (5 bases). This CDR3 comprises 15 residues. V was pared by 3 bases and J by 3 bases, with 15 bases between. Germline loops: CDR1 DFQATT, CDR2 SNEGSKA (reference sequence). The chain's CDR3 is CSARVQGNNNQPQHF. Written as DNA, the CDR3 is TGCAGTGCTAGGGTCCAGGGCAATAACAATCAGCCCCAGCATTTT.

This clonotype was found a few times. In DNA form, the CDR3 reads TGTGCCAGCAGCCGACAGGGATGGTCCGGGGAGCTGTTTTTT. It translates to CASSRQGWSGELFF. The genes are TRBV7-9 and TRBJ2-2; the match to TRBD1 covers 7 bases. The CDR3 is made up of 14 amino acids. Losses at the gene ends were 5 bases for V and 6 bases for J; bases not matched to a gene: 6. Per the germline V gene, CDR1 is SEHNR and CDR2 is FQNEAQ (reference sequence). Using reference TRBV7-9 and TRBJ2-2 for the parts outside the CDR3, the full variable domain is DTGVSQNPRHKITKRGQNVTFRCDPISEHNRLYWYRQTLGQGPEFLTYFQNEAQLEKSRLLSDRFSAERPKGSFSTLEIQRTEQGDSAMYLCASSRQGWSGELFFGEGSRLTVL.

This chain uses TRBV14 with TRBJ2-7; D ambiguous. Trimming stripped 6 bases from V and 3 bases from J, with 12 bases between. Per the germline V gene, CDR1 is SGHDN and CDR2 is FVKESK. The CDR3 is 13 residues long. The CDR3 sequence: CASSSEALYEQYF. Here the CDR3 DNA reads TGTGCCAGCAGTTCCGAGGCTCTCTACGAGCAGTACTTC.

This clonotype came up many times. The CDR3 DNA is TGTGCCATCAATCAGGACAGGGCCTACGAGCAGTACTTC. It specifies CAINQDRAYEQYF. The chain couples TRBV10-3 to TRBJ2-7; 8 bases agree with TRBD1. Losses at the gene ends were 7 bases for V and 2 bases for J; bases not matched to a gene: 4. The CDR3 covers 13 residues. Germline values: CDR1 ENHRY, CDR2 SYGVKD.

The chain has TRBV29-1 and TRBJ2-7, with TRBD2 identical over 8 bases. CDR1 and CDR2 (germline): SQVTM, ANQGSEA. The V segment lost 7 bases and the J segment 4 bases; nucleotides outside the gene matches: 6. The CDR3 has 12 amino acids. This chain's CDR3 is CSAGGVGYEQYF. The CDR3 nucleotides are TGCAGCGCGGGGGGGGTCGGTTACGAGCAGTACTTC.

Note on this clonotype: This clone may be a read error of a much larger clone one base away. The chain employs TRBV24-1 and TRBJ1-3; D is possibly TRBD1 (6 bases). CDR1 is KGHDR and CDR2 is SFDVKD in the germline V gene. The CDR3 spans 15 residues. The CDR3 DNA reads TGTGCCACCAGTGATCGACAGGACTCTGGAAGCACCATATATTTT. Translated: CATSDRQDSGSTIYF.

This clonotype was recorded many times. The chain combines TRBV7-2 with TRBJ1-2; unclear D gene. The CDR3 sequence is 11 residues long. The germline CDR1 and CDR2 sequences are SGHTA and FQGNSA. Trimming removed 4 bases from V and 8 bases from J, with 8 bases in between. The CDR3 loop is CASSSTRGYTF. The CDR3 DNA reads TGTGCCAGCAGCTCGACTCGGGGCTACACCTTC. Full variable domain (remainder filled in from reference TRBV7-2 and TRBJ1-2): GAGVSQSPSNKVTEKGKDVELRCDPISGHTALYWYRQSLGQGLEFLIYFQGNSAPDKSGLPSDRFSAERTGGSVSTLTIQRTQQEDSAVYLCASSSTRGYTFGSGTRLTVV.

CDR3 in DNA: TGTGCCAGCAGCTTAGCCATTGAATCCACCGGGGAGCTGTTTTTT. Protein sequence: CASSLAIESTGELFF. The chain combines TRBV7-9 with TRBJ2-2, with D unclear. This CDR3 region has 15 residues. From germline, CDR1 is SEHNR and CDR2 FQNEAQ (reference sequence). Trimming cost V 0 bases and J 4 bases, with 9 bases left between them.

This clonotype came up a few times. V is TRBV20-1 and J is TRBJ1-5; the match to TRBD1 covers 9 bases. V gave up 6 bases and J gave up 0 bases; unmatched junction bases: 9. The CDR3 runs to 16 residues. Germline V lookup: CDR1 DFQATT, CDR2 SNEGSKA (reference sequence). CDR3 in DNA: TGCAGTGCCCAAACAGGGGGCAGATATAGCAATCAGCCCCAGCATTTT. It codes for CSAQTGGRYSNQPQHF.